This T cell receptor beta chain originates from a study of CD8 T cells in Susac syndrome. Across the study: The Susac syndrome patients were therapy-naive, on corticosteroids, or on intravenous immunoglobulin alone at blood draw.

Trimming at V came to 6 bases and at J to 3 bases, leaving 8 bases not matched to a gene. In germline, CDR1 is MDHEN, CDR2 SYDVKM. This CDR3 has 15 amino acids. With random hexamers, reverse transcription was performed on about 0.5 to 1 ug of RNA. TCRdb redid the calling of the immunoSEQ multiplex PCR reads with MiXCR, one entry per CDR3 protein. The top ten clones hold approximately 0.099% of a sample with about 180,000 distinct CDR3 sequences, roughly 94% of them seen once. Blood CD8+ and CD4+ T cells underwent high-throughput TCR beta sequencing. Negative isolation was used for CD8+ and CD4+ T cells and FACS enrichment for TEMRA cells.

The sample comprised CD4+ T cells from PBMCs. The chain joins TRBV28 to TRBJ2-7, with 10 positions matching TRBD1. This receptor was taken from a human donor with Susac syndrome. This CDR3 reads CASRNGQGDFYEQYF. DNA for the CDR3: TGTGCCAGCAGAAACGGACAGGGGGATTTCTACGAGCAGTACTTC. The full variable domain, with the rest looked up from reference TRBV28 and TRBJ2-7, is DVKVTQSSRYLVKRTGEKVFLECVQDMDHENMFWYRQDPGLGLRLIYFSYDVKMKEKGDIPEGYSVSREKKERFSLILESASTNQTSMYLCASRNGQGDFYEQYFGPGTRLTVT.